The subject of this entry is one TCR beta chain. There is no known antigen for this receptor. Nothing much larger sits one base from this clone, and base qualities are not available. This sample stems from a study of cytomegalovirus exposure and HLA in healthy donors (TCRdb year 2017). Concerning the study at large: In an earlier analysis of some 550 of the donors, 250 to 350 Gb of sequence data and some 100 million unique TCR beta sequences from some 170 million T cells were reported. Approximately 300 gigabases of sequencing data and around 85 million unique TCR sequences made up an early release that covered fewer than 650 HLA-typed donors. Of the roughly 400 genotyped donors, approximately 82% fell in the genetic ancestry cluster associated with self-reported Caucasian donors. The study aimed to test whether signatures of past pathogen exposure could be identified by cataloging public T cell receptors. The study profiled the T cell repertoires of 666 subjects by immunosequencing and related them to cytomegalovirus serostatus. Along with the roughly 700-subject first cohort, a separate validation cohort of over a hundred different subjects was used. To predict cytomegalovirus infection status, the study brought together high-throughput TCR immunosequencing, statistical association of individual TCRs with disease status, and machine learning. To study patterns of TCR occurrence, a later analysis re-analyzed previously published TCR beta repertoires from 700 or so donors and added high-resolution HLA genotyping. The later analysis used no new phenotypic data to find candidate immune exposures, relying instead on TCR beta sequences and their occurrence across donors. To decide whether each TCR beta V gene segment behaved as functional or pseudogenic, an earlier analysis of nearly 600 of the donors relied on high-throughput TCR beta sequencing. Alongside the repertoire data, information on donor age, sex, ethnicity and CMV serostatus was compiled. A later genetic analysis took genome-wide SNP genotypes for about three fifths of the roughly 670 donors and used that subset as a discovery cohort. Every discovery cohort repertoire had been produced on one sequencing platform. HLA typing included class I and class II loci at four-digit resolution. The number of donors typed differed by locus, with roughly 620-630 for A, B, C, DRB1 and DQB1, 522 for DQA1, over 600 for DPA1, and around 460 for DPB1. Roughly five DR-DQ haplotypes were handled as single units for association and clustering because linkage in the cohort was strong. Among roughly 400 genotyped donors of the cohort, an average of roughly 230,000 unique TCR beta nucleotide sequences was sequenced per donor, of which about 19% were non-productive. General findings and caveats noted by the study authors: In a later analysis, most CMV-associated TCR beta chains were found to appear HLA-restricted, with HLA associations seemingly driven largely by CMV exposure. The cohort was sequenced for TCR beta chains only, and without alpha or paired-chain data the features that could be detected were limited. Immune exposure information for the cohort was limited to CMV serostatus. The classifier was reported to diagnose cytomegalovirus status with high specificity and sensitivity in both the original cohort and the validation cohort. Because counts were too low, around 18 rarely observed V segments, including chromosome 9 orphons, were left out of the earlier analysis of about 620 of the donors. While some public TCRs were present in many individuals, most TCR sequences turned up only very rarely across donors. The authors suggested that the approach could potentially be generalized to other disease states and immunological phenotypes. The 87-base-pair reads could not distinguish some IMGT-functional V segments, including TRBV6-2 and TRBV6-3, so those segments were excluded. When HLA alleles, especially DR and DQ, strongly co-occurred, TCR associations were difficult to assign to individual alleles. According to a later genetic analysis, donors in an Asian-associated ancestry cluster had fewer N-insertions in productive TCRs than the approximately 650-donor mean. Because some donors lacked HLA typing at each locus, the association tests relied only on the typed subset. Presence/absence analyses assumed roughly uniform sequencing depth across donors, an assumption that may not hold. A later analysis found that TCR association rates varied across HLA loci, with DRB1 alleles showing the most associated TCRs and HLA-C alleles the fewest. In an earlier analysis of 587 of the donors, most TCR beta V segments appeared in productive rearrangements about 90% or about 30% of the time, broadly matching IMGT annotations. A further reported finding was that TCR beta sequences accurately predicted the HLA-A and HLA-B alleles for most subjects in the first cohort. A later analysis found that HLA-associated TCR beta chains were more clonally expanded and had lower generation probabilities than equally common non-associated chains. A few of the identified cytomegalovirus-associated TCR beta chains were confirmed in vitro to be specific for cytomegalovirus antigens. According to a later analysis, parvovirus B19, influenza, CMV and Epstein-Barr virus appeared linked to several top co-occurrence clusters. In a later genetic analysis, a missense DCLRE1C variant was associated with V-gene and J-gene trimming of TCR beta chains, and the association was replicated in an independent cohort. Correlated functional status among segregating V segments might reflect linkage disequilibrium, but an unknown experimental factor could not be ruled out. A group of highly shared sequence variants was considered likely to be a technical artifact of the sequencing pipeline. The study gave a list of about 150 TCR beta chains associated with cytomegalovirus. A later analysis associated about 17,000 TCR beta sequences with specific HLA alleles at a false discovery rate of 0.05.

The cohort consisted of 600 to 700 healthy bone marrow donors. Cohort members were all nominally healthy when sampled, although unrecorded immune exposures were likely present. The donor was CMV seronegative and belonged to the group of over 350 seronegative cohort members. Every donor gave a peripheral blood sample, and the peripheral blood mononuclear cells from that sample were used for TCR beta sequencing. The Qiagen DNeasy Blood Extraction Kit was used to extract genomic DNA from the blood cell samples. The library was obtained by the immunoSEQ multiplex PCR assay. For the multiplex PCR, a mixture combining 60 forward primers for TCR Vbeta segments and 13 reverse primers for TCR Jbeta segments was used. Amplification of the CDR3 region of rearranged TCR beta genes was performed with a multiplex PCR assay on genomic DNA. The amplified TCR beta libraries were sequenced on the Illumina HiSeq System as 87-base-pair reads. Under the source paper's analysis protocol: A later analysis tallied some 79 million unique TCR beta chains across the approximately 670 repertoires, and some 12 million of those chains were shared by two or more donors. Raw reads were error-corrected and collapsed into unique sequences by a nearest-neighbor algorithm in which closely related sequences were merged to remove PCR and sequencing errors. Alignment of CDR3 sequences to IMGT reference sequences was used to assign V, D and J gene segments. For a sequence to be retained, at least a six-nucleotide match to both a V gene segment and a J gene segment was required. A rearrangement counted as productive if the CDR3 had no stop codons and remained in frame with V and J, and every other rearrangement counted as non-productive. Following IMGT convention, CDR3 was defined as the stretch from the second conserved V-encoded cysteine up to the conserved J-encoded phenylalanine. The earlier analysis of about 620 of the donors excluded sequences that lacked an unambiguous match to a single V gene segment. An earlier analysis of about 600 of the donors called V segments functional above 56.7% productive rearrangements and segregating when the between-donor standard deviation exceeded 5%. A statistical classification framework was developed to diagnose cytomegalovirus status using the catalog of TCR beta chain sequences. In a later analysis, V and J genes were assigned by comparing TCR nucleotide sequences against IMGT/GENE-DB human TR gene sequences. In a later analysis, CDR3 sequences and most-parsimonious VDJ recombination scenarios were assigned using the TCRdist pipeline. In a later analysis, each TCR beta chain was defined by its CDR3 amino acid sequence together with its V-gene family, and reads lacking a unique V-gene family were excluded. To address suspected cross-contamination and a sequencing artifact, a later analysis removed 592 highly shared, low-generation-probability nucleotide sequences. For each public chain, a later analysis derived a clonal expansion index from normalized ranks of inferred template counts within each repertoire. A later analysis computed generation probabilities with a VDJ recombination model fitted to out-of-frame rearrangements, and checked the results against IGoR. Hypergeometric tests were used in a later analysis to score TCR-TCR, TCR-HLA and TCR-CMV co-occurrence, with a repertoire-size bias correction applied to the TCR pairs. To estimate false discovery rates, a later analysis permuted the HLA or CMV assignments 20 times. In a later analysis, co-occurring TCRs were grouped using DBSCAN, with TCRdist sequence similarity added in when clustering inside HLA-allele-positive subsets. For co-occurrence clustering, repertoires with fewer than 30,000 or more than 120,000 public chains were excluded, along with about five repertoires with anomalous nucleotide sharing. The table was pulled from immuneACCESS by TCRdb, which kept in-frame rearrangements only. Such tables lose some clones; where checked, under half of the loss comes from unresolved V genes, and the rest has no known cause. The DNA gave D and trimming, while V, J and clone size come from that table. This sample gives some 150,000 clones in total; about 75% of them show up just once. About 3.5% of the sample rests with the top ten.

Trimming removed 5 bases from V and 8 bases from J, leaving 12 bases between the germline ends. Inclusive of the bounding cysteine and phenylalanine, the CDR3 is 11 residues long. The DNA shown is the 33-base CDR3, in frame from base 1. CDR1 is given as DFQATT and CDR2 as SNEGSKA, both from the germline V gene (reference sequence). The chain is made from TRBV20-1 and TRBJ1-2, and possibly TRBD1, on 5 matching bases. This sequence originates from a man in his forties or fifties in good health and CMV-seronegative. The specimen sequenced was PBMCs. The nucleotide sequence is given as TGCAGTGCTTCAGGGTATGACGGCTACACCTTC. It is translated as CSASGYDGYTF.